The source of this T cell receptor beta chain is a study of CD8+CD57+ T cells in acquired aplastic anemia. Study-level findings and limits: Patients versus controls showed no significant CD8+ Simpson's diversity difference. Shared by patients and controls, nearly 30 CD8+ CDR3s were abundant in patients.

Looked up from germline, CDR1 is DFQATT and CDR2 is SNEGSKA (reference sequence). Trimming left V 1 base short and J 7 bases short, with 11 bases between. The CDR3 loop spans 13 amino acids. In regard to this clonotype: Its antigen is undetermined.

CDR3 and TCR beta VDJ profiling relied on a genomic DNA template. Each CDR3 protein gets one entry after TCRdb re-called the reads with MiXCR. This sample carries roughly 260,000 distinct CDR3 sequences, 45% to 50% of them seen once, and the ten largest clones take 7% to 9.5%. Sequencing involved patients with CD8+CD57+ cell expansion previously shown by flow cytometry. Patients, without exception, had severe acquired aplastic anemia. Patients had not yet gotten any therapy when their blood was taken for sampling. This clonotype originated in a human donor with aplastic anemia. The chain recombines TRBV20-1 with TRBJ1-5; no firm D call. Sequenced: sorted CD4+, CD8+, or CD8+CD57+ T cells (not recorded which) from PBMCs. The CDR3 DNA reads TGCAGTGCTAGAGGGGAGGTGGGCCAGCCCCAGCATTTT. Translation gives CSARGEVGQPQHF.